This entry is about one T cell receptor beta chain. What it binds is not known. This sample was taken from a study of cytomegalovirus exposure and HLA in healthy donors. PCR used 60 Vbeta primers and 13 Jbeta primers. TCRdb's table, derived via immunoSEQ multiplex PCR, lists solely in-frame clones and lacks some. The repertoire consists of some 120,000 clones, with roughly 81% occurring once and the leading ten covering roughly 0.99%. Study observations and caveats: In a later analysis, an Asian-associated ancestry cluster reportedly showed fewer N-insertions than the roughly 730-donor mean.

Sequenced: PBMCs. The TCR was taken from a woman aged 25 to 39 in good health and CMV-seronegative.

Written as DNA, the CDR3 is TGTGCCAGCAGCCCCGGTAACTCTGGAAACACCATATATTTT. It yields the protein CASSPGNSGNTIYF. The gene calls are TRBV7-2 and TRBJ1-3; no definite D call. V lost 5 bases to trimming and J lost 0 bases, with 8 bases between them. This CDR3 region has 14 residues. Germline assignment: CDR1 SGHTA and CDR2 FQGNSA.